This T cell receptor (beta chain) stems from a study of blood T cell repertoires in COVID-19. At the level of the study: Sites in the United States, Italy and Spain provided acute and convalescent COVID-19 samples. T cells, B-cell-depleted T cells, or PBMCs provided the cDNA or gDNA that served as material.

The V gene's germline CDR1 is MNHNY and CDR2 SVGAGI (reference sequence). The CDR3 consists of 13 residues. V lost 6 bases, J lost 7 bases, and 13 bases lay in between. Source study methods: Cell counts per sample came from amplifying reference gene primers. The method was immunoSEQ multiplex PCR; TCRdb's version includes in-frame clones alone and lacks a portion of them. Clonal size and the V and J genes are those of that table, whereas D and trimming came from the DNA. The table lists about 150,000 clones, approximately 84% of them singletons, with about 2.8% in the top ten. This TCR derives from a human donor with acute or convalescent COVID-19. The donor label of this sample is uncertain. This chain joins TRBV6-6 and TRBJ1-5, with D uncertain. Sequenced sample: peripheral blood. CDR3 protein: CASSVREGQPQHF. The CDR3 DNA is TGTGCCAGCAGCGTTAGGGAGGGACAGCCCCAGCATTTT.